One sample yielded the 9 T cell receptor beta chains listed below, sequenced in a study of T cells in Graves' hyperthyroidism and ophthalmopathy (dated by TCRdb to between 2019 and 2020). Library generation was performed with multiplex PCR. The data were produced on an Illumina HiSeq 2000. TCR beta CDR3 regions were amplified from RNA transcripts. A first-round RT-PCR of the TCR CDR3 used the HTBI primer set with the Qiagen OneStep RT-PCR kit. Through fastp at Q25 and MiXCR, TCRdb rebuilt clones from the public reads, retaining in-frame beta chains. Rows with one shared CDR3 protein collapse into an entry with the most common genes and DNA. The sample records fewer than 650,000 distinct CDR3 sequences, 14% of which are singletons. Less than 9% of the sample lies in the top ten. Sequencing used blood. These receptors all stem from a woman younger than 35 with Graves' ophthalmopathy.

This clonotype was counted at least ten times. This chain uses TRBV7-3 with TRBJ1-2; D uncertain. The CDR3 is 13 amino acids. With 5 bases removed from V and 5 bases from J, the gap between germline ends came to 12 bases. The germline V gene encodes CDR1 SGHTA and CDR2 FQGTGA. CDR3 loop: CASSTRSTYGYTF. In DNA form, the CDR3 reads TGTGCCAGCAGCACCCGTAGTACTTATGGCTACACCTTC. Variable domain in full (rest from reference TRBV7-3 and TRBJ1-2): GAGVSQTPSNKVTEKGKYVELRCDPISGHTALYWYRQSLGQGPEFLIYFQGTGAADDSGLPNDRFFAVRPEGSVSTLKIQRTERGDSAVYLCASSTRSTYGYTFGSGTRLTVV.

This clonotype came up many times. This chain links TRBV27 with TRBJ2-1; 8 bases align to TRBD1. Losses at the gene ends were 6 bases for V and 3 bases for J; bases not matched to a gene: 13. The CDR3 extends over 17 amino acids. From germline, CDR1 is MNHEY and CDR2 SMNVEV (reference sequence). The CDR3 is CASRGPRRTGSYNEQFF. The CDR3, as DNA: TGTGCCAGCAGGGGGCCTCGAAGGACAGGGAGCTACAATGAGCAGTTCTTC.

This clonotype has a count of ten or more. This sequence joins TRBV20-1 and TRBJ2-3; 10 bases agree with TRBD2. Germline V gene sequence: CDR1 DFQATT, CDR2 SNEGSKA (reference sequence). The CDR3 has 16 amino acids. V dropped 3 bases and J dropped 2; count of bases not matched to a gene: 8. The CDR3 nucleotides are TGCAGTGCTAGGAGGCTAGCGGGAGCAGCCACAGATACGCAGTATTTT. Its protein is CSARRLAGAATDTQYF.

This clonotype came up a few times. The J gene is TRBJ1-6, the V gene TRBV20-1; no firm D call. The germline V gene has CDR1 DFQATT and CDR2 SNEGSKA (reference sequence). This CDR3 has 13 amino acids. V lost 6 bases, J lost 10 bases, and 16 bases lay in between. The CDR3 region has the DNA TGCAGTGCCGGACTTTCCCAGCGGTCACCCCTCCACTTT. This gives the protein CSAGLSQRSPLHF.

This chain links TRBV6-1 with TRBJ2-7; TRBD2 agrees at 12 bases. There are 15 residues in the CDR3. Germline CDR1 is MNHNS and CDR2 is SASEGT. With V trimmed by 2 bases and J by 4 bases, 3 bases remained unmatched. In nucleotides, the CDR3 is TGTGCCAGCAGTGAACGGGGACTAGCGGGTTACGAGCAGTACTTC. It codes for CASSERGLAGYEQYF.

Many counts were recorded for this clonotype. The rearrangement uses TRBV11-2 and TRBJ2-3, with 8 bases aligning to TRBD2. V was pared by 5 bases and J by 2 bases, with 12 bases of the junction left unmatched. The CDR3 loop spans 17 amino acids. Germline CDR1 reads SGHAT; CDR2 reads FQNNGV. The CDR3 DNA follows: TGTGCCAGCAGCATCCGAAGCGGGAGAGCAAACACAGATACGCAGTATTTT. Protein: CASSIRSGRANTDTQYF.

This clonotype was detected many times. The chain links TRBV28 to TRBJ1-3; the D gene is possibly TRBD1 (5 bases). This CDR3 spans 14 amino acids. Germline CDR1 reads MDHEN; CDR2 reads SYDVKM. Deletions cut 1 base from V and 9 bases from J, with 13 bases between. The CDR3 loop reads CASSLSGTLTTIYF. The CDR3 DNA is TGTGCCAGCAGTTTATCGGGGACCCTAACCACCATATATTTT.

This chain connects TRBV18 to TRBJ1-1; 8 positions agree with TRBD1. Unmatched junction bases numbered 10, after V lost 6 bases and J lost 7 bases. CDR1 and CDR2 from the germline V gene are KGHSH and LQKENI. The CDR3 extends over 14 amino acids. The CDR3, as DNA: TGTGCCAGCTCCCTAGGACAGGGCTTCGGTGAAGCTTTCTTT. This encodes CASSLGQGFGEAFF.

The chain carries TRBV27 and TRBJ2-4; D may be TRBD2 (7 bases). CDR1 MNHEY and CDR2 SMNVEV come from the germline V gene (reference sequence). Deletions cut 4 bases from V and 8 bases from J, with 18 bases between. The CDR3 loop spans 15 amino acids. The CDR3 loop is CASSSYGGLRDIQYF. Here the CDR3 DNA reads TGTGCCAGCAGTTCCTACGGGGGGCTTAGGGACATTCAGTACTTC.